Listed below are T cell receptor beta chains from one sample, sequenced in a study of OX40 agonist ivuxolimab in advanced cancers. Assay used: immunoSEQ multiplex PCR; TCRdb lists only in-frame clones, some missing. Of over 45,000 clones listed, 79% are singletons. This material consisted of CD4+ or CD8+ T cells sorted from blood, taken in a trial of the OX40 agonist ivuxolimab. All receptors come from an adult with an advanced solid tumor such as melanoma, head and neck, liver or kidney cancer. Each CDR3 is given with its conserved first and last residue. The D gene is left open where the match is weak. The size field is filled for only some rows; it gives once, few, many or a size class.

CDR3nt,CDR3aa,d_gene,v_gene,abundance,j_gene,len
TGTGCCAGCATTTCGAGACTTTTAACCTACGAGCAGTACTTC,CASISRLLTYEQYF,NA,TRBV2,few,TRBJ2-7,14
TGTGCCAGCAGCCACAGGGGGCGGGTTGCCGGGGAGCTGTTTTTT,CASSHRGRVAGELFF,TRBD1,TRBV11-2,NA,TRBJ2-2,15
TGTGCCTGGAGTGTACTGCGAGGACTCAAGTTCTTC,CAWSVLRGLKFF,NA,TRBV30,NA,TRBJ2-1,12
TGTGCCAGCAGTGCGGAGCACTACGAGCAGTACTTC,CASSAEHYEQYF,NA,TRBV2,NA,TRBJ2-7,12
TGTGCCAGCGGTAGGTCCTCTACAGGCGCCCCCTACAATGAGCAGTTCTTC,CASGRSSTGAPYNEQFF,NA,TRBV7-2,NA,TRBJ2-1,17
TGTGCCAGCAGTGTTGGGGGAGGGCCCGAGTTAGGCTACACCTTC,CASSVGGGPELGYTF,NA,TRBV2,NA,TRBJ1-2,15
TGTGCCAGCAGTTACTCGGCTGCGAGGGCTTTCTTT,CASSYSAARAFF,NA,TRBV6-5,NA,TRBJ1-1,12
TGTGCCTGGAGCGAGACAGGACGCAATCAGCCCCAGCATTTT,CAWSETGRNQPQHF,NA,TRBV30,few,TRBJ1-5,14
TGTGCCAGCACCGCCGATTTGGTAGGCACTGAAGCTTTCTTT,CASTADLVGTEAFF,NA,TRBV9,NA,TRBJ1-1,14
TGTGCCAGCAGCTTTTACGGCAGGGACGAGCAGTACTTC,CASSFYGRDEQYF,NA,TRBV7-9,few,TRBJ2-7,13
TGTGCCACCAGCCCCCAGGGGGCATATGGCTACACCTTC,CATSPQGAYGYTF,TRBD1,TRBV15,NA,TRBJ1-2,13
TGTGCCAGCAGCCCTGGGACGAGAGTAGACTCTGGGGCCAACGTCCTGACTTTC,CASSPGTRVDSGANVLTF,NA,TRBV7-3,few,TRBJ2-6,18
TGTGCCAGTAGTATCGGGGGGCTCTCCTACAATGAGCAGTTCTTC,CASSIGGLSYNEQFF,NA,TRBV19,NA,TRBJ2-1,15
TGTGCCAGCAGCCCACAGGAAACCCAAGAGACCCAGTACTTC,CASSPQETQETQYF,NA,TRBV7-8,NA,TRBJ2-5,14
TGTGCCAGCAGCTACCACACGGGTGCGGAGACCCAGTACTTC,CASSYHTGAETQYF,NA,TRBV2,NA,TRBJ2-5,14
TGTGCCTGGAGTGTCAAGGGTTCTCACGGCTACACCTTC,CAWSVKGSHGYTF,NA,TRBV30,NA,TRBJ1-2,13
TGTGCCAGCAGCTTTGACAGACAATCCTACAATGAGCAGTTCTTC,CASSFDRQSYNEQFF,NA,TRBV7-2,NA,TRBJ2-1,15
TGTGCCAGTGGAGGTCAGGGATGGAACTATGGCTACACCTTC,CASGGQGWNYGYTF,NA,TRBV6-4,NA,TRBJ1-2,14
TGTGCCAGCAGAGAATCGACAGGGCACACTGAAGCTTTCTTT,CASRESTGHTEAFF,TRBD1,TRBV11-2,NA,TRBJ1-1,14
TGTGCCACCAGCAGAGCCGGGACAGGGGGGACTAATGAAAAACTGTTTTTT,CATSRAGTGGTNEKLFF,TRBD1,TRBV15,NA,TRBJ1-4,17
TGTGCCAGCAGCACACAGGAGGACACTGAAGCTTTCTTT,CASSTQEDTEAFF,NA,TRBV7-2,NA,TRBJ1-1,13
TGTGCCAGCAGCCCGCGACAGTTCTCTGGAAACACCATATATTTT,CASSPRQFSGNTIYF,NA,TRBV7-6,NA,TRBJ1-3,15